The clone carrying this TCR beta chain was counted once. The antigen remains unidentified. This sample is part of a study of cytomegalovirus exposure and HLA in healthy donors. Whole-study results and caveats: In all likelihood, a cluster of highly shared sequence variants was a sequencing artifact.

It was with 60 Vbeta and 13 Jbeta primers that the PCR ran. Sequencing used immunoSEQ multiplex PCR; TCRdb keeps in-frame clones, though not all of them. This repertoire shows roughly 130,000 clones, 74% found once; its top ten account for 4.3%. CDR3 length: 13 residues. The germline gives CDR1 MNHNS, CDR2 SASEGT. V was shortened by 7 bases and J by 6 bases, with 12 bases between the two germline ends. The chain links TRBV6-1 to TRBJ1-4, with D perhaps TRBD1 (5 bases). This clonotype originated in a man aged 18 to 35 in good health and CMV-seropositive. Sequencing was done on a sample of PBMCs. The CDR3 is CASNWGLDEKLFF. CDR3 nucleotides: TGTGCCAGCAATTGGGGACTCGATGAAAAACTGTTTTTT.